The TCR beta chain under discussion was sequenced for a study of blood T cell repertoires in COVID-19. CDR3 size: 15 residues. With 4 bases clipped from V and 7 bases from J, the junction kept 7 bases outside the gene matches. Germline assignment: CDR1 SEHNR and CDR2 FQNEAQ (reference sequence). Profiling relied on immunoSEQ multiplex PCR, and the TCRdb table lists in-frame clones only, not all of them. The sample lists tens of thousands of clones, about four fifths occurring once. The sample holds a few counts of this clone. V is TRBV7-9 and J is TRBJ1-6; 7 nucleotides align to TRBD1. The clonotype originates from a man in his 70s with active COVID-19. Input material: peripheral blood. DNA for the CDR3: TGTGCCAGCAGCTCCGCGACAGGGAGGAATTCACCCCTCCACTTT. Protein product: CASSSATGRNSPLHF. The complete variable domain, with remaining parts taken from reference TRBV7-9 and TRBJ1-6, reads DTGVSQNPRHKITKRGQNVTFRCDPISEHNRLYWYRQTLGQGPEFLTYFQNEAQLEKSRLLSDRFSAERPKGSFSTLEIQRTEQGDSAMYLCASSSATGRNSPLHFGNGTRLTVT.